This TCR beta chain was sequenced during a study of siplizumab effects on memory and regulatory T cells. In the case of this clone: Its antigen remains unknown.

Only in-frame clones appear in the TCRdb table, and some are missing; sequencing was by immunoSEQ multiplex PCR. The data hold 55,000 to 80,000 clones, with less than 80% observed a single time. With 4 bases removed from V and 2 bases from J, the gap between germline ends came to 8 bases. Germline values: CDR1 PRHDT, CDR2 FYEKMQ (reference sequence). This CDR3 contains 13 residues. Findings and limits, study-wide: Sequences below about 10^-5 frequency were poorly captured, limiting mapping of alloreactive clones. Memory cells seemed less diverse than naive T cells, which seemed major alloresponse contributors. Siplizumab gave mappable alloreactive CD4+ clones an average Treg-derived fraction of about 72%, against around 30% in controls.

The chain is built from TRBV13 and TRBJ2-5; D call uncertain. The source is a human donor in good health. Sequenced sample: memory CD4+ T cells sorted from blood. The CDR3 sequence is CASSSRSQETQYF. The CDR3 DNA sequence: TGTGCCAGCAGCTCAAGGTCGCAAGAGACCCAGTACTTC.